The 18 T cell receptor beta chains below were found in one sample sequenced in a study of shared clonotypes between healthy human individuals. Profiled with immunoSEQ multiplex PCR; TCRdb holds only in-frame clones, not every one. The sample holds about 2.2 million clones, over 85% seen once. The naive CD8 fraction comprised CD45RO-negative cells positively selected for CCR7 and excluded terminally differentiated effector memory CD45RA+ cells. The sample taken for sequencing was naive CD8+ T cells from PBMCs. The receptors were gathered from a man aged 18 to 35 in good health. Some clones in this sample may be carry-over from other donors' samples.

This sequence joins TRBV19 and TRBJ2-7; 10 nucleotides agree with TRBD1. This CDR3 is 16 amino acids long. With V trimmed by 3 bases and J by 3 bases, 8 bases remained unmatched. Germline assignment: CDR1 LNHDA and CDR2 SQIVND (reference sequence). The CDR3 region is CASSMSDRTGGYEQYF. The CDR3 DNA reads as TGTGCCAGTAGTATGTCGGATCGGACAGGGGGCTACGAGCAGTACTTC. Variable domain in full (rest from reference TRBV19 and TRBJ2-7): DGGITQSPKYLFRKEGQNVTLSCEQNLNHDAMYWYRQDPGQGLRLIYYSQIVNDFQKGDIAEGYSVSREKKESFPLTVTSAQKNPTAFYLCASSMSDRTGGYEQYFGPGTRLTVT.

This chain uses TRBV6-5 with TRBJ2-5; maybe TRBD1 (5 bases). V dropped 2 bases and J dropped 5 bases, with 12 bases sitting between them. There are 14 residues in the CDR3. CDR1 and CDR2 (germline): MNHEY, SVGAGI. The CDR3 DNA reads TGTGCCAGCAGTTACAGGGGTTTTGGGGAGACCCAGTACTTC. It is translated as CASSYRGFGETQYF.

This chain connects TRBV7-9 to TRBJ1-2; the D gene is possibly TRBD1 (6 bases). The CDR3 runs 17 residues. Trimming stripped 3 bases from V and 0 bases from J, with 17 bases between. CDR1 is SEHNR and CDR2 is FQNEAQ in the germline V gene (reference sequence). In DNA form, the CDR3 reads TGTGCCAGCAGCTTCCGGGACACGCAAGCCCCTAACTATGGCTACACCTTC. As protein: CASSFRDTQAPNYGYTF. Complete variable domain (other parts from reference TRBV7-9 and TRBJ1-2): DTGVSQNPRHKITKRGQNVTFRCDPISEHNRLYWYRQTLGQGPEFLTYFQNEAQLEKSRLLSDRFSAERPKGSFSTLEIQRTEQGDSAMYLCASSFRDTQAPNYGYTFGSGTRLTVV.

The V gene is TRBV27, the J gene TRBJ2-1; TRBD1 aligns across 7 bases. The length of the CDR3 is 12 residues. Per the germline V gene, CDR1 is MNHEY and CDR2 is SMNVEV (reference sequence). J lost 8 bases, V lost 5 bases, and 3 bases had no gene match. CDR3 DNA sequence: TGTGCCAGCAGTGACAGGGTCCATGAGCAGTTCTTC. Protein: CASSDRVHEQFF.

The gene calls are TRBV7-9 and TRBJ1-2, with 11 bases matching TRBD1. The ends lost 5 bases at V and 4 bases at J; junction bases unmatched: 9. The CDR3 spans 16 residues. The germline gives CDR1 SEHNR, CDR2 FQNEAQ (reference sequence). The DNA of the CDR3 is TGTGCCAGCAGCACCTCCCACGGGACAGGGGGCTATGGCTACACCTTC. It is translated as CASSTSHGTGGYGYTF.

A word on this clone: Other DNA sequences in this sample translate to the same CDR3. The chain has TRBV7-6 and TRBJ2-1; D ambiguous. The length of the CDR3 is 15 residues. The germline V gene has CDR1 SGHVS and CDR2 FNYEAQ. With 1 base removed from V and 0 bases from J, the gap between germline ends came to 7 bases. For the CDR3, the DNA is TGTGCCAGCAGCTTAGACTCAAGCTCCTACAATGAGCAGTTCTTC. Translating gives CASSLDSSSYNEQFF. Complete variable domain (other parts from reference TRBV7-6 and TRBJ2-1): GAGVSQSPRYKVTKRGQDVALRCDPISGHVSLYWYRQALGQGPEFLTYFNYEAQQDKSGLPNDRFSAERPEGSISTLTIQRTEQRDSAMYRCASSLDSSSYNEQFFGPGTRLTVL.

The chain recombines TRBV2 with TRBJ2-1; no firm D call. This CDR3 has 12 residues. Trimming removed 6 bases at V and 5 bases at J, with 8 bases between. The germline V gene has CDR1 SNHLY and CDR2 FYNNEI. CDR3 sequence (DNA): TGTGCCAGCAGGAGGATAGACAATGAGCAGTTCTTC. It specifies CASRRIDNEQFF.

V is TRBV27 and J is TRBJ2-7; the match to TRBD2 covers 7 bases. The CDR3 extends over 14 amino acids. The J segment lost 5 bases and the V segment lost 2 bases, leaving 6 bases of the junction unmatched. Germline V lookup: CDR1 MNHEY, CDR2 SMNVEV (reference sequence). CDR3 DNA sequence: TGTGCCAGCAGTTTACGGCTAGCGGCCCACGAGCAGTACTTC. Translating gives CASSLRLAAHEQYF.

The gene calls are TRBV9 and TRBJ2-5; 9 bases fit TRBD1. In germline, CDR1 is SGDLS, CDR2 YYNGEE. The CDR3 is 15 amino acids. V dropped 3 bases and J dropped 5; count of bases not matched to a gene: 8. CDR3: CASSAEQGAGETQYF. The CDR3 bases are TGTGCCAGCAGCGCTGAACAGGGGGCAGGGGAGACCCAGTACTTC. Together with reference TRBV9 and TRBJ2-5, the CDR3 gives the full variable domain: DSGVTQTPKHLITATGQRVTLRCSPRSGDLSVYWYQQSLDQGLQFLIQYYNGEERAKGNILERFSAQQFPDLHSELNLSSLELGDSALYFCASSAEQGAGETQYFGPGTRLLVL.

In this sample, this clone turned up a few times. The chain joins TRBV25-1 to TRBJ2-7, with D unclear. The CDR3 runs 15 residues. Looked up from germline, CDR1 is MGHDK and CDR2 is SYGVNS. V shed 2 bases and J shed 0 bases, with 11 bases lying between them. The CDR3 coding sequence is TGTGCCAGCAGTGAAGGGTGGAGTGGCTCCTACGAGCAGTACTTC. It encodes CASSEGWSGSYEQYF.

Turning to this clone: The same CDR3 is also encoded by other DNA sequences in this sample. This chain joins TRBV27 and TRBJ2-7; tentative D call: TRBD1 (6 bases). Per germline, CDR1 MNHEY and CDR2 SMNVEV (reference sequence). The CDR3 spans 16 residues. Trimming shortened V by 0 bases and J by 3 bases, and 15 bases separated the two germline ends. This CDR3 is CASSLSAGAGDYEQYF. In DNA, the CDR3 is TGTGCCAGCAGTTTATCCGCAGGGGCTGGTGACTACGAGCAGTACTTC.

The chain couples TRBV5-6 to TRBJ2-3; perhaps TRBD2 as D (6 bases). The CDR3 loop spans 13 amino acids. Trimming removed 5 bases at V and 6 bases at J, with 13 bases between. CDR1 and CDR2 (germline): SGHDT, YYEEEE. For the CDR3, the DNA is TGTGCCAGCAGGGGACTGCTTCTTGATACGCAGTATTTT. It translates to CASRGLLLDTQYF.

The gene calls are TRBV5-1 and TRBJ1-1; a weak D match, TRBD1 (6 bases). Germline loops: CDR1 SGHRS, CDR2 YFSETQ. The V gene lost 7 bases and the J gene lost 11 bases, with 21 bases spanning the gap. The CDR3 totals 13 residues. Here the CDR3 reads CASGQWTARDAFF. CDR3 sequence (DNA): TGCGCCAGCGGCCAGTGGACAGCCAGGGACGCTTTCTTT.

The chain employs TRBV9 and TRBJ1-2; D is undetermined. The CDR3 has 18 amino acids. The V end was cut by 3 bases, the J end by 4 bases, with 25 bases between. Germline V gives CDR1 SGDLS, CDR2 YYNGEE. CDR3 in DNA: TGTGCCAGCAGCGCTGACCCGGAAGGACCGACGTCGAGCTATGGCTACACCTTC. As protein: CASSADPEGPTSSYGYTF.

The chain links TRBV6-5 to TRBJ2-3; D not certain. This CDR3 has 16 amino acids. Germline V gene sequence: CDR1 MNHEY, CDR2 SVGAGI. V lost 2 bases, J lost 0 bases, and 12 bases lay in between. The CDR3 DNA is TGTGCCAGCAGTTACGGCCTGGATATTAGCACAGATACGCAGTATTTT. It translates to CASSYGLDISTDTQYF.

A single count supports this clone. The rearrangement links TRBV15 to TRBJ1-3, with D possibly matching TRBD1 (5 bases). With 6 bases removed from V and 3 bases from J, the gap between germline ends came to 18 bases. The CDR3 has 16 amino acids. Germline CDR1 is LNHNV and CDR2 is YYDKDF (reference sequence). CDR3 amino acids: CATSKSRGQGGNTIYF. The CDR3 nucleotides are TGTGCCACCAGTAAGAGTCGGGGCCAGGGTGGAAACACCATATATTTT.

The chain is built from TRBV4-1 and TRBJ2-7; maybe TRBD1 (7 bases). The germline V gene has CDR1 MGHRA and CDR2 YSYEKL. The germline V and J ends were trimmed by 5 bases and 3 bases, with 17 bases remaining between them. The CDR3 length is 15 residues. Here the CDR3 reads CASSYSGGQVYEQYF. The CDR3 DNA reads as TGCGCCAGCAGCTATAGCGGTGGACAGGTCTACGAGCAGTACTTC.

The J gene is TRBJ2-7, the V gene TRBV27; TRBD1 matches 9 bases. Trimming took 2 bases from V and 7 from J; bases not matched to a gene: 12. This CDR3 region has 16 residues. Germline V gives CDR1 MNHEY, CDR2 SMNVEV (reference sequence). In nucleotides, the CDR3 is TGTGCCAGCAGTTTAAGTCGGCTAACAGGGGGCGGAGAGCAGTACTTC. Its translation: CASSLSRLTGGGEQYF.